Presented here are 11 T cell receptor beta chains from one specimen sequenced in a study of T cells in Graves' hyperthyroidism and ophthalmopathy (dated by TCRdb to the late 2010s). Library creation used multiplex PCR. Sequenced on an Illumina HiSeq 2000. The TCR beta CDR3 regions were amplified from the RNA transcripts. The TCR CDR3 was subjected to a first round of RT-PCR using the HTBI primer set and the Qiagen OneStep RT-PCR kit. The public reads were run again by TCRdb, first through fastp at Q25 and then through MiXCR, and only productive beta chains were kept. Each CDR3 protein gets just one entry, which takes the most common genes and DNA from the rows behind it. For this sample the table gives some 460,000 distinct CDR3 sequences, of which around 14% were detected only once. The ten largest make up around 14% of the sample. Sequencing was done on a sample of blood. Receptors originate from a woman aged 18-35 years with Graves' hyperthyroidism.

The rearrangement uses TRBV29-1 and TRBJ2-6; 11 nucleotides agree with TRBD1. Trimming took 1 base from V and 0 from J; bases not matched to a gene: 5. The CDR3 is made up of 18 amino acids. CDR1 SQVTM and CDR2 ANQGSEA come from the germline V gene. The CDR3 reads CSVEVPGTGGSGANVLTF. The DNA for the CDR3 is TGCAGCGTTGAAGTTCCCGGGACAGGGGGCTCTGGGGCCAACGTCCTGACTTTC.

This clonotype was counted at least ten times. The chain employs TRBV28 and TRBJ2-7; possible D gene TRBD2, 8 bases. CDR1 and CDR2 from the germline V gene are MDHEN and SYDVKM. The CDR3 consists of 16 residues. The ends were cut back, 4 bases at V and 7 bases at J, with 23 bases in the middle. CDR3 sequence: CASSSPGGDSRGEQYF. Written as DNA, the CDR3 is TGTGCCAGCAGTTCCCCCGGGGGGGACAGCAGAGGGGAGCAGTACTTC.

This clonotype was seen a few times. The V call is TRBV7-9, the J call TRBJ1-6, with 7 positions matching TRBD1. The CDR3 is 14 residues long. Germline trimming cut 5 bases from V and 7 bases from J; bases unmatched to any gene: 5. Germline CDR1 is SEHNR and CDR2 is FQNEAQ (reference sequence). This CDR3 reads CASSTGAGNSPLHF. As DNA, the CDR3 is TGTGCCAGCAGCACAGGGGCGGGGAATTCACCCCTCCACTTT.

This clonotype came up many times. This rearrangement joins TRBV29-1 to TRBJ2-3; 9 positions match TRBD2. This CDR3 comprises 14 residues. With 2 bases clipped from V and 4 bases from J, the junction kept 4 bases outside the gene matches. Germline CDR1 reads SQVTM; CDR2 reads ANQGSEA. CDR3 coding DNA: TGCAGCGTTGAAAGCGCGGGGGGGCCAGATACGCAGTATTTT. Translated, it gives CSVESAGGPDTQYF.

This clonotype was seen many times. The chain couples TRBV7-2 to TRBJ2-5; no reliable D call. Germline loops: CDR1 SGHTA, CDR2 FQGNSA. The CDR3 extends over 17 amino acids. Trimming took 1 base from V and 5 from J, leaving 20 bases between them. The CDR3 DNA follows: TGTGCCAGCAGCTTAGGATCGAGTCGCCCACAATTGGAGACCCAGTACTTC. Its protein is CASSLGSSRPQLETQYF.

This clonotype appeared a single time. V usage is TRBV12-3 or TRBV12-4 and J usage is TRBJ1-5, with D maybe TRBD1 (5 bases). The CDR3 contains 14 residues. The germline V and J ends were trimmed by 5 bases and 3 bases, with 11 bases remaining between them. The CDR3 loop reads CASSLGADNQPQHF. The DNA of the CDR3 is TGTGCCAGCAGTCTAGGGGCAGACAATCAGCCCCAGCATTTT.

This clonotype was seen only a few times. The gene calls are TRBV29-1 and TRBJ1-2; a possible D gene is TRBD1 (5 bases). The CDR3 has 11 residues. Trimming took 6 bases from V and 8 from J, leaving 13 bases between them. In germline, CDR1 is SQVTM, CDR2 ANQGSEA. CDR3 residues: CSVRRGEGYTF. Here the CDR3 DNA reads TGCAGCGTAAGGAGGGGTGAGGGCTACACCTTC.

This clonotype was recorded at least ten times. The chain joins TRBV6-2 or TRBV6-3 to TRBJ1-1; the D gene is possibly TRBD1 (5 bases). The CDR3 has 18 amino acids. The germline CDR1 and CDR2 sequences are MNHEY and SVGEGT. V lost 6 bases, J lost 2 bases, and 25 bases lay in between. The CDR3 loop is CASRKTPGGAGVNTEAFF. CDR3 coding DNA: TGTGCCAGCAGAAAGACCCCAGGTGGGGCGGGTGTAAACACTGAAGCTTTCTTT.

This clonotype was found many times. The chain carries TRBV5-5 and TRBJ2-7, with TRBD2 identical over 7 bases. The V gene's germline CDR1 is SGHKS and CDR2 YYEKEE (reference sequence). The junction had 8 bases not matched to a gene; V was cut back by 5 bases and J by 0 bases. CDR3 size: 15 residues. As DNA, the CDR3 is TGTGCCAGCAGAAGCGGGACGGGAAGCTCCTACGAGCAGTACTTC. It codes for CASRSGTGSSYEQYF.

This clonotype came up many times. The CDR3 spells CASRKWDREEGEQFF. The CDR3 DNA reads as TGTGCCAGCAGGAAGTGGGACAGGGAAGAGGGTGAGCAGTTCTTC. The chain joins TRBV6-1 to TRBJ2-1, with TRBD1 identical over 9 bases. This CDR3 region has 15 residues. Per germline, CDR1 MNHNS and CDR2 SASEGT. Losses at the gene ends were 6 bases for V and 9 bases for J; bases not matched to a gene: 12.

V gene TRBV20-1 combines with J gene TRBJ2-4; 8 nucleotides agree with TRBD2. This CDR3 contains 15 residues. Looked up from germline, CDR1 is DFQATT and CDR2 is SNEGSKA (reference sequence). V lost 3 bases and J lost 7; bases outside the gene matches: 11. In DNA, the CDR3 is TGCAGTGCTAGCGGAGCGGGCGGGAGGTTTAACATTCAGTACTTC. It specifies CSASGAGGRFNIQYF.